This paragraph reports one TCR beta chain. Its antigen is undetermined. The data belong to a study of cytomegalovirus exposure and HLA in healthy donors. Notes on the study in general: Most TCR sequences showed up rarely, but some public TCRs showed up in many donors. Three of the chains that were CMV-associated were confirmed in vitro to be specific for CMV antigens. The classifier was said to identify cytomegalovirus status with high specificity and sensitivity.

From the 120-subject validation cohort, which was separate from the roughly 700-subject first cohort, the donors were drawn. Assay used: immunoSEQ multiplex PCR; TCRdb lists only in-frame clones, some missing. The sample includes around 200,000 clones, 85% to 90% of them seen just once. The V end was cut by 3 bases, the J end by 5 bases, with 7 bases between. Germline-derived CDR1 and CDR2 are MNHEY and SMNVEV (reference sequence). The CDR3 runs to 13 residues. Sequencing input: PBMCs. This sequence joins TRBV27 and TRBJ2-2; D perhaps matches TRBD2 (6 bases). The TCR comes from a woman aged 18-29 years in good health and CMV-seronegative. The CDR3 sequence is CASSFGGTGELFF. CDR3 nucleotides: TGTGCCAGCAGTTTTGGAGGGACCGGGGAGCTGTTTTTT.